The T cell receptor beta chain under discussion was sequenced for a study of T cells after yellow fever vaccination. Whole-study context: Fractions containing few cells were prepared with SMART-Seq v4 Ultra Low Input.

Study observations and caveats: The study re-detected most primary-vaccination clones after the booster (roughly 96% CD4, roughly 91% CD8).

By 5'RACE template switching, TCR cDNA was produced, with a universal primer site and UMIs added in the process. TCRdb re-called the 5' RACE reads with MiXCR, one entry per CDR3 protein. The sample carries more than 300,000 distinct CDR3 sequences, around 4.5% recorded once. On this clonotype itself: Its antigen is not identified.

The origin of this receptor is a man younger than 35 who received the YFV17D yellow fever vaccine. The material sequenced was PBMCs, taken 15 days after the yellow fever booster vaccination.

The CDR3 DNA reads as TGTGCCAGCAGCCGGGACAAGAATCAGCCCCAGCATTTT. Amino acids: CASSRDKNQPQHF. The genes are TRBV7-8 and TRBJ1-5; D is perhaps TRBD1 (6 bases). V lost 5 bases and J lost 4, with 9 bases in between. CDR1 SGHVS and CDR2 FQNEAQ come from the germline V gene. The CDR3 has 13 residues.